These 20 T cell receptor beta chains were sequenced from one sample in a study of beta chain features in type 1 diabetes. Study results and caveats: In every one of the four CD4+ subsets, TCRB CDR3s were moderately but significantly shorter in Type 1 diabetes patients.

Their antigens are not known. Sequencing targeted expressed TCRB transcripts, as all isolated RNA had been reverse transcribed. TCRdb keeps only in-frame clones here, not all; method: immunoSEQ multiplex PCR. This sample has more than 550,000 clones, with over 12% found just once. Material for sequencing was naive CD4+ T cells from blood. These receptors all stem from a man younger than 35 with type 1 diabetes.

The CDR3 here is CASWGTEAFF. DNA for the CDR3: TGTGCCAGCTGGGGGACTGAAGCTTTCTTT. This rearrangement joins TRBV7-9 to TRBJ1-1; D is possibly TRBD1 (5 bases). The V gene's germline CDR1 is SEHNR and CDR2 FQNEAQ (reference sequence). V was clipped by 8 bases and J by 5 bases, with 6 bases between them. The CDR3 has 10 amino acids.

This rearrangement joins TRBV5-4 to TRBJ2-2; 7 bases agree with TRBD2. V lost 1 base to trimming and J lost 7 bases; unmatched junction nucleotides: 7. Germline CDR1 is SGHNT and CDR2 is YYREEE (reference sequence). The CDR3 totals 15 residues. CDR3 in DNA: TGTGCCAGCAGCTTGAACGGGAGGCAGGGCGGGGAGCTGTTTTTT. Protein product: CASSLNGRQGGELFF. The full variable domain, in which reference TRBV5-4 and TRBJ2-2 provide the parts outside the CDR3, is ETGVTQSPTHLIKTRGQQVTLRCSSQSGHNTVSWYQQALGQGPQFIFQYYREEENGRGNFPPRFSGLQFPNYSSELNVNALELDDSALYLCASSLNGRQGGELFFGEGSRLTVL.

A word on this clone: The sample carries other DNA sequences with the same CDR3. The V gene is TRBV28, the J gene TRBJ2-5; D unresolved. The germline V and J ends were trimmed by 2 bases and 1 base, with 2 bases remaining between them. From germline, CDR1 is MDHEN and CDR2 SYDVKM. The CDR3 is 12 amino acids. Here the CDR3 reads CASSLLQETQYF. The CDR3 coding sequence is TGTGCCAGCAGTTTACTCCAAGAGACCCAGTACTTC.

The chain uses TRBV10-3 and TRBJ2-1; TRBD1 or TRBD2 may be the D gene (5 bases each). The germline CDR1 and CDR2 sequences are ENHRY and SYGVKD. Trimming removed 11 bases at V and 0 bases at J, with 8 bases between. The CDR3 is 12 residues long. The CDR3 sequence is CAEGNSYNEQFF. In DNA, the CDR3 is TGTGCCGAGGGGAACTCCTACAATGAGCAGTTCTTC.

The V and J genes are TRBV5-1 and TRBJ2-1, with TRBD2 identical over 11 bases. The CDR3 runs to 20 residues. Germline V gene sequence: CDR1 SGHRS, CDR2 YFSETQ. After removal of 0 bases from V and 7 bases from J, the junction contained 18 bases not matched to a gene. The chain's CDR3 is CASSLAQASGRRTPANEQFF. The CDR3, as DNA: TGCGCCAGCAGCTTGGCCCAGGCTAGCGGGAGGAGGACCCCTGCGAATGAGCAGTTCTTC.

The chain combines TRBV7-3 with TRBJ2-1, with 13 bases matching TRBD2. CDR1 is SGHTA, CDR2 FQGTGA, per germline. The V gene end was trimmed by 2 bases and the J gene end by 5 bases; junction bases not matched to a gene: 6. The CDR3 consists of 17 residues. The CDR3 loop is CASSLFPGTSGDNEQFF. As DNA, the CDR3 is TGTGCCAGCAGCTTATTCCCAGGGACTAGCGGGGACAATGAGCAGTTCTTC.

The chain has TRBV7-9 and TRBJ2-1; tentatively, D is TRBD2 (6 bases). CDR1 and CDR2 from the germline V gene are SEHNR and FQNEAQ (reference sequence). The V end lost 3 bases, the J end lost 12 bases, and 24 bases lay between the germline ends. CDR3 length: 16 residues. The CDR3 coding sequence is TGTGCCAGCAGCTTTAGGGACTCCACCGAGTACTCCTGGCAGTTCTTC. It specifies CASSFRDSTEYSWQFF.

This chain links TRBV6-1 with TRBJ1-1; a weak D match, TRBD1 (5 bases). Trimming pared 0 bases from V and 7 bases from J, leaving 9 bases between. Germline lookup yields CDR1 MNHNS and CDR2 SASEGT. The CDR3 runs to 13 residues. The CDR3 is CASSEARRGEAFF. As DNA, the CDR3 is TGTGCCAGCAGTGAAGCGAGGAGGGGTGAAGCTTTCTTT.

In DNA, the CDR3 is TGTGCCAGCAGTACTGCGGACAGGGGGCTGTTTTTT. Translated: CASSTADRGLFF. This rearrangement joins TRBV28 to TRBJ2-2, with 9 bases matching TRBD1. CDR1 is MDHEN and CDR2 is SYDVKM in the germline V gene. The V segment lost 5 bases and the J segment 13 bases; nucleotides outside the gene matches: 5. The CDR3 extends over 12 amino acids.

In its sample, this clone was seen a few times. The V gene is TRBV10-2, the J gene TRBJ2-1, with TRBD2 matching 11 bases. The CDR3 extends over 17 amino acids. The V gene end was trimmed by 7 bases and the J gene end by 3 bases; junction bases not matched to a gene: 11. Germline loops: CDR1 WSHSY, CDR2 SAAADI. The CDR3 DNA is TGCGCCAGCACGATACTAGCGGGAGTACCAAACTACAATGAGCAGTTCTTC. This translates into CASTILAGVPNYNEQFF.

The chain employs TRBV9 and TRBJ1-5, with D hard to call. Trimming pared 0 bases from V and 0 bases from J, leaving 13 bases between. The CDR3 loop spans 17 amino acids. Germline CDR1 and CDR2: SGDLS and YYNGEE. CDR3 sequence reads: CASSVGSGVYSNQPQHF. The CDR3 DNA reads TGTGCCAGCAGCGTAGGGAGTGGAGTTTATAGCAATCAGCCCCAGCATTTT.

The chain is built from TRBV28 and TRBJ1-2, with D unresolved. The V gene's germline CDR1 is MDHEN and CDR2 SYDVKM. V dropped 5 bases and J dropped 2 bases, with 15 bases sitting between them. This CDR3 is built from 15 residues. In nucleotides, the CDR3 is TGTGCCAGCAGTCCAACATCTCCGAGGAACTATGGCTACACCTTC. Encoded protein: CASSPTSPRNYGYTF.

The rearrangement uses TRBV21-1 and TRBJ2-7; TRBD2, the table's D call, lacks a check against the DNA. TRBV21-1 represents a pseudogene. This CDR3 is built from 15 residues. The CDR3 loop reads CASSTTGTSDYEQYF. CDR3 in DNA: TGTGCCAGCAGTACCACAGGGACTAGCGACTACGAGCAGTACTTC.

The chain's CDR3 is CASSAGENTEAFF. The CDR3 region has the DNA TGTGCCAGCAGCGCGGGAGAGAACACTGAAGCTTTCTTT. The chain carries TRBV9 and TRBJ1-1; D gene uncertain. Germline loops: CDR1 SGDLS, CDR2 YYNGEE. The V end lost 3 bases, the J end lost 1 base, and 7 bases lay between the germline ends. This CDR3 has 13 amino acids. The complete variable domain, with remaining parts taken from reference TRBV9 and TRBJ1-1, reads DSGVTQTPKHLITATGQRVTLRCSPRSGDLSVYWYQQSLDQGLQFLIQYYNGEERAKGNILERFSAQQFPDLHSELNLSSLELGDSALYFCASSAGENTEAFFGQGTRLTVV.

The table lists this clone with a few counts. This CDR3 reads CASSVGQGAYEQYF. CDR3 nucleotide sequence: TGCGCCAGCAGCGTGGGACAGGGGGCCTACGAGCAGTACTTC. The rearrangement links TRBV5-1 to TRBJ2-7; 11 positions agree with TRBD1. The CDR3 has 14 residues. V shed 4 bases and J 2 bases; nucleotides not matched to a gene: 2. Germline assignment: CDR1 SGHRS and CDR2 YFSETQ.

The V gene is TRBV4-3, the J gene TRBJ2-1; D ambiguous. The germline V and J ends were trimmed by 7 bases and 4 bases, with 5 bases remaining between them. This CDR3 has 11 residues. Germline assignment: CDR1 LGHNA and CDR2 YSLEER. The chain's CDR3 is CASIRYNEQFF. The CDR3 bases are TGCGCCAGCATAAGGTACAATGAGCAGTTCTTC.

This clone was counted only a few times. The V and J genes are TRBV7-9 and TRBJ2-5; TRBD2 aligns across 10 bases. The CDR3 sequence is 19 residues long. Per the germline V gene, CDR1 is SEHNR and CDR2 is FQNEAQ (reference sequence). V dropped 1 base and J dropped 4; count of bases not matched to a gene: 15. The CDR3: CASSLGGLAGALLRETQYF. DNA for the CDR3: TGTGCCAGCAGCTTAGGCGGGCTAGCGGGGGCCCTTCTCCGAGAGACCCAGTACTTC.

This clone was detected only a few times. The V call is TRBV19, the J call TRBJ2-3; D assignment may be TRBD1 or TRBD2 (5 bases each). V shed 5 bases and J shed 2 bases, with 8 bases lying between them. Per germline, CDR1 LNHDA and CDR2 SQIVND (reference sequence). The CDR3 extends over 13 amino acids. This chain's CDR3 is CASSPGLTDTQYF. The CDR3 nucleotides read TGTGCCAGTAGTCCGGGGCTCACAGATACGCAGTATTTT.

This clone has only a few counts. This chain connects TRBV30 to TRBJ1-2; D not resolved. Trimming removed 0 bases at V and 4 bases at J, with 15 bases between. The CDR3 spans 15 residues. Germline assignment: CDR1 GTSNPN and CDR2 SVGIG (reference sequence). CDR3 sequence (DNA): TGTGCCTGGAGTGTACGGTCAGGAGTCAGCTATGGCTACACCTTC. This translates into CAWSVRSGVSYGYTF.

This clone was seen only a few times. This sequence joins TRBV7-2 and TRBJ1-1; D call uncertain. Germline CDR1 reads SGHTA; CDR2 reads FQGNSA. CDR3 length: 14 amino acids. Trimming cost V 5 bases and J 1 base, with 11 bases left between them. Here the CDR3 DNA reads TGTGCCAGCAGCCCCGGGCCCTCGAACACTGAAGCTTTCTTT. Its translation: CASSPGPSNTEAFF.